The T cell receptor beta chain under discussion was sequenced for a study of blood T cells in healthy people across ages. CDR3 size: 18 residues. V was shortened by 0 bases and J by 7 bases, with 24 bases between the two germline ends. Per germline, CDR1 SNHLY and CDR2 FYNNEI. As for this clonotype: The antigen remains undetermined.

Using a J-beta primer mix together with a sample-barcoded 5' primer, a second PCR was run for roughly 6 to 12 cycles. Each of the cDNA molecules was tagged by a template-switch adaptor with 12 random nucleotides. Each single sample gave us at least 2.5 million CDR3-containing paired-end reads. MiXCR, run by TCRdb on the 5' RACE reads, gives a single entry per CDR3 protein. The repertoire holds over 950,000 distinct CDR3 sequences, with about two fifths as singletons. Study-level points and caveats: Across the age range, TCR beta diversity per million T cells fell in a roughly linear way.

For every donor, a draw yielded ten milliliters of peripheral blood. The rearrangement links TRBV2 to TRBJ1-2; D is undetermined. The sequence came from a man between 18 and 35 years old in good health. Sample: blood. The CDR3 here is CASSEAASTGPLGSGYTF. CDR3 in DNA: TGTGCCAGCAGTGAAGCGGCGTCAACGGGCCCGCTTGGAAGTGGCTACACCTTC.